The next 15 T cell receptor beta chains were all read from a single sample in a study of blood T cell repertoires in COVID-19. Repertoires were generated with immunoSEQ multiplex PCR, while TCRdb's copy carries only in-frame clones and drops some. The sample has 80,000 to 100,000 clones; more than 60% are singletons. Sequencing used peripheral blood. These receptors all stem from a human donor in a cohort sampled during active COVID-19.

The chain is built from TRBV5-4 and TRBJ2-1; D unresolved. The V end lost 0 bases, the J end lost 5 bases, and 18 bases lay between the germline ends. The germline CDR1 and CDR2 sequences are SGHNT and YYREEE (reference sequence). The CDR3 is 17 amino acids. CDR3 sequence (DNA): TGTGCCAGCAGCTTGGTGAGCCCTATATCTCCCAACAATGAGCAGTTCTTC. It encodes CASSLVSPISPNNEQFF.

This sequence joins TRBV11-2 and TRBJ1-1, with a weak D call TRBD1 (6 bases). This CDR3 is built from 13 residues. Germline-derived CDR1 and CDR2 are SGHAT and FQNNGV. Trimming took 4 bases from V and 4 from J, leaving 10 bases between them. CDR3 nucleotides: TGTGCCAGCAGCTCCACAGGGTTCACTGAAGCTTTCTTT. The encoded protein is CASSSTGFTEAFF. Supplemented by reference TRBV11-2 and TRBJ1-1, the full variable domain reads EAGVAQSPRYKIIEKRQSVAFWCNPISGHATLYWYQQILGQGPKLLIQFQNNGVVDDSQLPKDRFSAERLKGVDSTLKIQPAKLEDSAVYLCASSSTGFTEAFFGQGTRLTVV.

By share of the sample, this clone is large (0.1 to 1%). This sequence joins TRBV7-9 and TRBJ2-7; possible D gene TRBD1, 6 bases. Deletions cut 5 bases from V and 2 bases from J, with 16 bases between. Germline V gives CDR1 SEHNR, CDR2 FQNEAQ (reference sequence). This CDR3 has 15 residues. CDR3 nucleotide sequence: TGTGCCAGCAGCCAGGGGCCGGGACGAACCTACGAGCAGTACTTC. This gives the protein CASSQGPGRTYEQYF.

This sequence joins TRBV28 and TRBJ2-7; D remains ambiguous. Trimming removed 6 bases at V and 4 bases at J, with 13 bases between. Per germline, CDR1 MDHEN and CDR2 SYDVKM. This CDR3 has 13 residues. The CDR3 DNA reads as TGTGCCAGCAGCACCGGAAAGAGGTACGAGCAGTACTTC. Translated, it gives CASSTGKRYEQYF.

This clone was seen just once. The genes are TRBV6-2 or TRBV6-3 and TRBJ2-7, with D hard to call. Germline V gene data show CDR1 as MNHEY and CDR2 as SVGEGT. With 2 bases removed from V and 4 bases from J, the gap between germline ends came to 6 bases. The CDR3 totals 12 residues. The CDR3 protein is CASSYSLYEQYV. DNA of the CDR3: TGTGCCAGCAGTTACAGCCTTTACGAGCAGTACGTC.

The chain is built from TRBV6-2 or TRBV6-3 and TRBJ1-1; 9 nucleotides agree with TRBD1. Germline V CDR1 and CDR2: MNHEY, SVGEGT. V lost 0 bases and J lost 0; bases outside the gene matches: 11. The CDR3 contains 19 residues. The CDR3 sequence: CASSYSTGQGPRMNTEAFF. The CDR3 DNA follows: TGTGCCAGCAGTTACTCAACCGGACAGGGGCCTCGCATGAACACTGAAGCTTTCTTT.

This clone was counted between two and nine times. The genes are TRBV7-3 and TRBJ2-5; D is possibly TRBD2 (6 bases). The CDR3 loop spans 15 amino acids. The V end was cut by 5 bases, the J end by 0 bases, with 13 bases between. Germline V gives CDR1 SGHTA, CDR2 FQGTGA. The chain's CDR3 is CASSQLGGNQETQYF. CDR3 coding DNA: TGTGCCAGCAGCCAGCTGGGGGGAAACCAAGAGACCCAGTACTTC.

The rearrangement uses TRBV18 and TRBJ2-7; D uncertain. V shed 1 base and J shed 0 bases, with 13 bases lying between them. In germline, CDR1 is KGHSH, CDR2 LQKENI. The CDR3 totals 16 residues. The CDR3 DNA reads TGTGCCAGCTCACCACTAGCCGCGATCCGCTCCTACGAGCAGTACGTC. Its translation: CASSPLAAIRSYEQYV.

The rearrangement links TRBV10-3 to TRBJ2-7; perhaps TRBD2 as D (5 bases). From germline, CDR1 is ENHRY and CDR2 SYGVKD. The CDR3 contains 15 residues. The germline V and J ends were trimmed by 6 bases and 5 bases, with 20 bases remaining between them. Written as DNA, the CDR3 is TGTGCCATCAGCGACGGGAATCCGGGATCCCACGAGCAGTACGTC. It yields the protein CAISDGNPGSHEQYV.

This clone was found once. The chain uses TRBV19 and TRBJ2-7, with 7 nucleotides matching TRBD2. The V gene's germline CDR1 is LNHDA and CDR2 SQIVND (reference sequence). This CDR3 spans 14 amino acids. Losses at the gene ends were 5 bases for V and 0 bases for J; bases not matched to a gene: 4. This CDR3 reads CASSLTSDSYEQYV. In DNA form, the CDR3 reads TGTGCCAGTAGTTTAACTAGCGACTCCTACGAGCAGTACGTC.

In its sample, this clone was seen once. The chain combines TRBV6-5 with TRBJ1-4; unclear D gene. Germline CDR1 reads MNHEY; CDR2 reads SVGAGI. This CDR3 has 13 amino acids. V was trimmed by 6 bases and J by 7 bases, leaving 12 bases between them. CDR3 sequence: CASRPPGGEKLFF. The CDR3 coding sequence is TGTGCCAGCAGACCACCGGGAGGTGAAAAACTGTTTTTT.

A note on this clone: Given a much more abundant clone one base away, this may be a read error. The chain employs TRBV6-2 or TRBV6-3 and TRBJ1-1; D not resolved. This CDR3 comprises 14 residues. CDR1 and CDR2 from the germline V gene are MNHEY and SVGEGT. V lost 0 bases, J lost 1 base, and 6 bases lay in between. The CDR3 sequence is CASSYSPGNTEAFF. The CDR3 coding sequence is TGTGCCAGCAGTTACTCGCCGGGGAACACTGAAGCTTTCTTT.

The CDR3 here is CATSDSLGWASTDTQYF. In nucleotides, the CDR3 is TGTGCCACCAGTGATTCCCTTGGGTGGGCTAGCACAGATACGCAGTATTTT. The chain is built from TRBV24-1 and TRBJ2-3; D remains unclear. Germline V gene sequence: CDR1 KGHDR, CDR2 SFDVKD. Deletions cut 2 bases from V and 0 bases from J, with 14 bases between. The CDR3 sequence is 17 residues long.

The count of this clone is one. The chain recombines TRBV9 with TRBJ1-2; no firm D call. The germline V gene encodes CDR1 SGDLS and CDR2 YYNGEE. V lost 4 bases to trimming and J lost 8 bases, with 15 bases between them. The CDR3 consists of 13 residues. The CDR3 coding sequence is TGTGCCAGCAGCTTTACTTTCCGAGAAGGCTACACCTTC. It is translated as CASSFTFREGYTF.

V is TRBV9 and J is TRBJ2-1; 7 nucleotides agree with TRBD2. Looked up from germline, CDR1 is SGDLS and CDR2 is YYNGEE. The V segment lost 0 bases and the J segment 4 bases; nucleotides outside the gene matches: 1. This CDR3 comprises 14 residues. The CDR3 loop reads CASSVASGYNEQFF. The CDR3 DNA sequence: TGTGCCAGCAGCGTAGCTAGCGGATACAATGAGCAGTTCTTC.